The present entry profiles one T cell receptor (beta chain) with its context. What it binds is unknown. This table comes from immunoSEQ multiplex PCR, and its TCRdb copy is limited to in-frame clones, with some not included. The table has 130,000 to 150,000 clones, 92% seen once. The record originates from a study of T cell responses to AZD1222 COVID-19 vaccine. The overall study: Second-dose timings of about 4 or about 12 weeks were pooled.

Whole-study findings and limits: Females outnumbered males among donors, who were mostly white British; clonal diversity was possibly underestimated. CD4 TCRs covered the whole spike, strongest at regions 160-218 and 743-854. It was only a handful of AZD1222 recipients who were seropositive at baseline.

Trimming removed 4 bases from V and 8 bases from J; junction bases left unmatched: 5. Germline CDR1 is SGHNT and CDR2 is YENEEA. The CDR3 covers 15 residues. The rearrangement links TRBV11-3 to TRBJ2-1; 13 positions match TRBD2. Sequenced here: peripheral blood, sampled on day 0 of AZD1222 vaccination. The source is an adult in good health. In DNA, the CDR3 is TGTGCCAGCAGCTCGGGACTAGCGGGACCAGATGAGCAGTTCTTC. Protein sequence: CASSSGLAGPDEQFF.